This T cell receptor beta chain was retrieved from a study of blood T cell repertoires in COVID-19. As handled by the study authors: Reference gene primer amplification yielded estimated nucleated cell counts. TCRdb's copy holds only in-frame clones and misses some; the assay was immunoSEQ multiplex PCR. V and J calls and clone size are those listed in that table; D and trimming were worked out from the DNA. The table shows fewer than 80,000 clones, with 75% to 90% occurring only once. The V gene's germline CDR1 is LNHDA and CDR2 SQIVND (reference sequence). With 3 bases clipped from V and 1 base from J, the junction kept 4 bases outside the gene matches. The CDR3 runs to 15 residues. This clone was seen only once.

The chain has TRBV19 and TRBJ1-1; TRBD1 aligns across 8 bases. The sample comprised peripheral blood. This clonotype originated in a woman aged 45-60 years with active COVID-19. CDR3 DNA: TGTGCCAGTAGTATCGCAGGGGGCGCGAACACTGAAGCTTTCTTT. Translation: CASSIAGGANTEAFF.